This TCR beta chain was obtained from a study of shared clonotypes between healthy human individuals. Study findings and constraints: Shared across several donors were 5% to 6% of the naive CD4 clonotypes.

Trimming removed 6 bases at V and 14 bases at J, with 16 bases between. Germline V gene sequence: CDR1 MNHEY, CDR2 SVGAGI. This CDR3 is 12 amino acids long. To note about this clone: Its matching antigen is unknown.

Positively selected for CCR7, the CD45RO-negative cells used as naive CD8 cells excluded terminally differentiated effector memory CD45RA+ cells. All donors were healthy HIV-negative adults lacking recent acute infections or vaccinations. Deep-level settings were used for running the assay. In the original processing: Filtering differed since immunoSEQ provided only junctions, with no quality scores. This table comes from immunoSEQ multiplex PCR, and its TCRdb copy is limited to in-frame clones, with some not included. The V and J calls and clone size are taken from that table; D and trimming were inferred from the DNA. The table includes around 600,000 clones, about 95% detected once.

The receptor comes from a woman aged 25 to 45 in good health. This chain uses TRBV6-5 with TRBJ1-4, with D unresolved. Source material: naive CD8+ T cells sorted from blood. This CDR3 is CASRKGRGELFF. In DNA form, the CDR3 reads TGTGCCAGCAGAAAAGGACGGGGAGAGCTGTTTTTT.